This TCR beta chain was profiled in a study of cytomegalovirus exposure and HLA in healthy donors. The V gene's germline CDR1 is MNHEY and CDR2 SMNVEV (reference sequence). J gave up 1 base and V 0 bases, and 6 bases lay outside the gene matches. The CDR3 is 17 amino acids. Comments on this clone: Its antigen is still unknown.

Study results and caveats: As a later analysis revealed, the rate of TCR association differed by HLA locus, with DRB1 most and HLA-C fewest. Confirmation was obtained in vitro that a few CMV-associated chains are specific for CMV antigens.

PCR used 60 Vbeta primers and 13 Jbeta primers. The assay was immunoSEQ multiplex PCR, and TCRdb's table has in-frame clones only and misses some. This sample has approximately 150,000 clones; 65% to 80% occur once, and the top ten carry 1.5% to 2%. The V call is TRBV27, the J call TRBJ2-7; TRBD1 agrees at 10 bases. Sequencing was done on a sample of PBMCs. The clonotype comes from a woman aged 30 to 39 in good health and CMV-seronegative. CDR3 residues: CASSLSSRGQGSYEQYF. The CDR3 DNA reads as TGTGCCAGCAGTTTATCGAGTCGGGGACAGGGGTCCTACGAGCAGTACTTC.